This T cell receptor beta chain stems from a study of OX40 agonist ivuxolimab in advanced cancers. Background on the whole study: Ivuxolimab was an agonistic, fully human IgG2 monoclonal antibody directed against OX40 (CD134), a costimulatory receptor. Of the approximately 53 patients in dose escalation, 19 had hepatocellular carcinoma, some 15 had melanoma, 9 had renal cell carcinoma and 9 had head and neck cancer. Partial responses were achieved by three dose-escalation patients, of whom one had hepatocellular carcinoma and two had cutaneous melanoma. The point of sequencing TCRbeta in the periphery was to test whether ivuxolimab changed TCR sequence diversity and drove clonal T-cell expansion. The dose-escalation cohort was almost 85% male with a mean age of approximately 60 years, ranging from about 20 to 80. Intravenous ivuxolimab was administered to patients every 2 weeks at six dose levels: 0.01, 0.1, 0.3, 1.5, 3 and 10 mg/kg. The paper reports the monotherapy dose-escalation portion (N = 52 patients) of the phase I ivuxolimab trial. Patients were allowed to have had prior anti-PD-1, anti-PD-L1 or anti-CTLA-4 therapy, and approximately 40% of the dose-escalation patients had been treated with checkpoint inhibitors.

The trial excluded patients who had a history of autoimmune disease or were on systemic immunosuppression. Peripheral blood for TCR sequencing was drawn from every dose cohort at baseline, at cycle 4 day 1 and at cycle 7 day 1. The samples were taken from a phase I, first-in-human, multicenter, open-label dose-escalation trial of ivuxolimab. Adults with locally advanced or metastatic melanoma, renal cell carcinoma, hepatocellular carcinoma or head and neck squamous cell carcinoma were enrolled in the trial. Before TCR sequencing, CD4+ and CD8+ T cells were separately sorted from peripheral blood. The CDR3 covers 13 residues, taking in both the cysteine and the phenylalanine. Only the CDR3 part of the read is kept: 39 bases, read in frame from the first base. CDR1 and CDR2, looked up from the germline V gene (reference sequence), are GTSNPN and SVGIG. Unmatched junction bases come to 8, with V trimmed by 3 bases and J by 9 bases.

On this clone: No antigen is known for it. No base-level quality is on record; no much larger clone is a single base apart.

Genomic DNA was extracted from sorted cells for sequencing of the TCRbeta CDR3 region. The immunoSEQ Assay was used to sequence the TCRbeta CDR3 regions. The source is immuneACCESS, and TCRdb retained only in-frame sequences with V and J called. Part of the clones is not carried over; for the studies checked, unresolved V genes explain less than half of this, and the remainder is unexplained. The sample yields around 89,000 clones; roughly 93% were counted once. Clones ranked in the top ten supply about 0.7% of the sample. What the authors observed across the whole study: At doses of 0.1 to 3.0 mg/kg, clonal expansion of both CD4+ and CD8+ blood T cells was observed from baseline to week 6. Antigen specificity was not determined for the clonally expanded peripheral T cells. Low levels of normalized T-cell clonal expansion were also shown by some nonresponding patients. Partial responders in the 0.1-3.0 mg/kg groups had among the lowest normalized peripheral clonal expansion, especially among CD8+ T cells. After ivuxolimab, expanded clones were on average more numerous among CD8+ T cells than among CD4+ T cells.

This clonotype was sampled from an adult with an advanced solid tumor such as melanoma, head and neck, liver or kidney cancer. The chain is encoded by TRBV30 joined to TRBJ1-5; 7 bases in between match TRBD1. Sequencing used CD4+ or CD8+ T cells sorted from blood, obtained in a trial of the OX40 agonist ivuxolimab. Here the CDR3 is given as CAWRSAGGGPQHF. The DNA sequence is TGTGCCTGGAGGAGCGCAGGGGGTGGGCCCCAGCATTTT.